This TCR beta chain was recorded in a study of blood T cell repertoires in COVID-19. CDR3 size: 12 residues. J was trimmed by 3 bases and V by 5 bases; bases with no gene match: 4. Looked up from germline, CDR1 is GTSNPN and CDR2 is SVGIG (reference sequence). Assay: immunoSEQ multiplex PCR; the TCRdb copy retains only in-frame clones and omits some. The sample consists of 130,000 or so clones, approximately 84% of them appearing once. This clonotype originated in a man in his 60s with acute or convalescent COVID-19. The V and J genes are TRBV30 and TRBJ2-7; TRBD1 matches 7 bases. Sequencing input: peripheral blood. The CDR3 region has the DNA TGTGCCTGGTCTCGGACAGGCTACGAGCAGTACTTC. Protein: CAWSRTGYEQYF.